This T cell receptor beta chain is drawn from a study of shared clonotypes between healthy human individuals. Findings of the study overall: The small donor group covered limited genetic and exposure diversity.

The genomic DNA of each subset was split evenly across several immunoSEQ plates. Only in-frame clones appear in the TCRdb table, and some are missing; sequencing was by immunoSEQ multiplex PCR. The table records fewer than 650,000 clones, roughly 79% of them present only once. Points on this clone: Antigen specificity is unknown.

The sample consisted of PBMCs. This TCR came from a woman aged 40-49 years in good health. Some clones in this sample may be carry-over from other donors' samples.

In DNA, the CDR3 is TGCGCCAGCAGTAGGGTAGGAGGATCACCCCTCCACTTT. This encodes CASSRVGGSPLHF. The chain has TRBV5-1 and TRBJ1-6, with D hard to call. The CDR3 spans 13 residues. Trimming removed 5 bases from V and 10 bases from J, with 13 bases in between. Germline CDR1 SGHRS, CDR2 YFSETQ.